Each of the 8 T cell receptor beta chains below was sequenced from the same sample in a study of OX40 agonist ivuxolimab in advanced cancers. Sequencing was performed with immunoSEQ multiplex PCR; in TCRdb, only in-frame clones are kept and a portion is missing. The data show about 45,000 clones, with roughly 93% seen just once and around 20% held by the top ten. The input for sequencing was CD4+ or CD8+ T cells sorted from blood, taken in a trial of the OX40 agonist ivuxolimab. These receptors originate from an adult with an advanced solid tumor such as melanoma, head and neck, liver or kidney cancer.

V usage is TRBV18 and J usage is TRBJ1-1; D remains unclear. Trimming shortened V by 1 base and J by 6 bases, and 12 bases separated the two germline ends. The germline gives CDR1 KGHSH, CDR2 LQKENI. The CDR3 has 14 residues. CDR3 sequence: CASSPLEDVAEAFF. In nucleotides, the CDR3 is TGTGCCAGCTCACCACTGGAGGACGTGGCTGAAGCTTTCTTT. Complete variable domain (other parts from reference TRBV18 and TRBJ1-1): NAGVMQNPRHLVRRRGQEARLRCSPMKGHSHVYWYRQLPEEGLKFMVYLQKENIIDESGMPKERFSAEFPKEGPSILRIQQVVRGDSAAYFCASSPLEDVAEAFFGQGTRLTVV.

V gene TRBV7-6 combines with J gene TRBJ2-1, with D uncertain. The CDR3 is made up of 17 amino acids. V lost 3 bases and J lost 3, with 18 bases in between. From germline, CDR1 is SGHVS and CDR2 FNYEAQ. CDR3 in DNA: TGTGCCAGCAGCTTCCTCCCTAAAGAAAACCGCTACAATGAGCAGTTCTTC. Translation gives CASSFLPKENRYNEQFF.

The V call is TRBV19, the J call TRBJ2-2, with D perhaps TRBD1 (5 bases). The V gene's germline CDR1 is LNHDA and CDR2 SQIVND (reference sequence). This CDR3 spans 15 amino acids. Trimming pared 7 bases from V and 2 bases from J, leaving 14 bases between. CDR3 loop: CASTLDSLNTGELFF. The CDR3, as DNA: TGTGCCAGTACCCTCGACAGCCTCAACACCGGGGAGCTGTTTTTT. The full variable domain, with the rest looked up from reference TRBV19 and TRBJ2-2, is DGGITQSPKYLFRKEGQNVTLSCEQNLNHDAMYWYRQDPGQGLRLIYYSQIVNDFQKGDIAEGYSVSREKKESFPLTVTSAQKNPTAFYLCASTLDSLNTGELFFGEGSRLTVL.

The V gene is TRBV13, the J gene TRBJ2-7, with a possible D match to TRBD1 (6 bases). This CDR3 region has 14 residues. The germline V gene encodes CDR1 PRHDT and CDR2 FYEKMQ (reference sequence). Trimming shortened V by 1 base and J by 4 bases, and 11 bases separated the two germline ends. The CDR3 is CASSLDGGEYEQYF. The CDR3 nucleotides are TGTGCCAGCAGCTTAGATGGGGGCGAATACGAGCAGTACTTC.

The V gene is TRBV9, the J gene TRBJ2-3; 10 bases line up with TRBD2. The CDR3 runs 17 residues. CDR1 is SGDLS, CDR2 YYNGEE, per germline. V shed 1 base, J shed 2 bases, and the junction held 7 bases outside the gene matches. In DNA form, the CDR3 reads TGTGCCAGCAGCGTACATGACACTAGCGGGGACACAGATACGCAGTATTTT. Translation gives CASSVHDTSGDTDTQYF.

The chain carries TRBV13 and TRBJ2-1; 7 bases fit TRBD2. Looked up from germline, CDR1 is PRHDT and CDR2 is FYEKMQ (reference sequence). Trimming removed 5 bases from V and 7 bases from J; junction bases left unmatched: 8. The CDR3 has 14 amino acids. CDR3 nucleotides: TGTGCCAGCAGCAATGGACTAGATTCAAATGAGCAGTTCTTC. Protein: CASSNGLDSNEQFF.

This sequence joins TRBV21-1 and TRBJ1-6. TRBV21-1 is flagged as a pseudogene. The length of the CDR3 is 15 residues. CDR3 nucleotide sequence: TGTGCCAGCAGCAAAAGTAGATCCTATAATTCACCCCTCCACTTT. Translation gives CASSKSRSYNSPLHF.

The chain employs TRBV4-1 and TRBJ1-2; D is perhaps TRBD1 (6 bases). Trimming shortened V by 4 bases and J by 5 bases, and 17 bases separated the two germline ends. This CDR3 contains 15 residues. Looked up from germline, CDR1 is MGHRA and CDR2 is YSYEKL. In DNA form, the CDR3 reads TGCGCCAGCAGCCCACAAACAGGGAGGTCGTATGGCTACACCTTC. Translation: CASSPQTGRSYGYTF.